This entry concerns a single TCR beta chain. This record comes from a study of radiation and T cells in renal cell carcinoma. Across the whole study: Nephrectomy followed 15 Gy stereotactic body radiation by 4 weeks.

CDR3 size: 16 residues. The germline CDR1 and CDR2 sequences are MNHNY and SVGAGI (reference sequence). V dropped 4 bases and J dropped 0 bases, with 13 bases sitting between them. This table comes from immunoSEQ multiplex PCR, and its TCRdb copy is limited to in-frame clones, with some not included. The data hold some 150,000 clones, with 87% observed a single time. Time point in this sample: blood 2 weeks post-SBRT. Treatment specified: 15 Gy SBRT to primary tumor, nephrectomy 4 weeks later. This chain connects TRBV6-6 to TRBJ1-3; D is ambiguous. The clonotype originates from a woman between 45 and 60 years old with renal cell carcinoma. The source was blood, collected from a patient whose treatment included radiotherapy and nephrectomy. The CDR3 DNA sequence: TGTGCCAGCAGTTCCCTGGCGACGAGCTCTGGAAACACCATATATTTT. It encodes CASSSLATSSGNTIYF.